Presented here are 3 T cell receptor beta chains from one specimen sequenced in a study of Ad26.COV2.S vaccination and SARS-CoV-2 variants. The assay was immunoSEQ multiplex PCR, and TCRdb's table has in-frame clones only and misses some. The sample includes hundreds of thousands of clones, roughly 89% of them seen just once. The treatment is: some 19 received Ad26.COV2.S at low or high dose, single or two shots; about five received placebo; per-sample allocation not given. Collection of samples fell on day 63 after the first vaccine or placebo injection. This material consisted of peripheral blood, taken in a trial of Ad26.COV2.S vaccine versus placebo. These receptors were collected from a person aged 18-65 years who received the Ad26.COV2.S COVID-19 vaccine or a placebo.

CDR3 amino acids: CASSLEGAQGANVLTF. For the CDR3, the DNA is TGCGCCAGCAGCTTGGAGGGGGCGCAGGGGGCCAACGTCCTGACTTTC. The chain couples TRBV5-1 to TRBJ2-6; 7 positions match TRBD1. V trimming: 0 bases; J trimming: 4 bases; junction bases outside the gene matches: 4. The CDR3 covers 16 residues. The germline V gene encodes CDR1 SGHRS and CDR2 YFSETQ.

CDR3 bases: TGTGCCAGCAGCATTGGACTAGCGGGAGTAAATGAGCAGTTCTTC. Translating it yields CASSIGLAGVNEQFF. The chain uses TRBV11-3 and TRBJ2-1; 13 bases agree with TRBD2. From germline, CDR1 is SGHNT and CDR2 YENEEA. This CDR3 is built from 15 residues. The J segment lost 7 bases and the V segment lost 5 bases, leaving 5 bases of the junction unmatched. Filled out from reference TRBV11-3 and TRBJ2-1, the complete variable domain reads EAGVVQSPRYKIIEKKQPVAFWCNPISGHNTLYWYLQNLGQGPELLIRYENEEAVDDSQLPKDRFSAERLKGVDSTLKIQPAELGDSAVYLCASSIGLAGVNEQFFGPGTRLTVL.

The J gene is TRBJ1-2, the V gene TRBV29-1; 8 bases are a match to TRBD1. This CDR3 spans 12 amino acids. Germline V gene sequence: CDR1 SQVTM, CDR2 ANQGSEA. The V gene end was trimmed by 4 bases and the J gene end by 6 bases; junction bases not matched to a gene: 4. CDR3 residues: CSVARGRDGYTF. CDR3 coding DNA: TGCAGCGTTGCCAGGGGGCGAGATGGCTACACCTTC.